This T cell receptor beta chain was sequenced in a study of T cell clonality in common variable immunodeficiency. Findings and limits, study-wide: T cell subpopulation sequencing would be needed to explain CVID clonality. Fewer TCRbeta clones were shared among CVID subjects than controls. Compared with healthy controls, CVID subjects showed increased TCRbeta clonality, mostly in about a third.

Both groups were predominantly of Caucasian heritage. Germline CDR1 reads SQVTM; CDR2 reads ANQGSEA. The CDR3 sequence is 13 residues long. Between the trimmed V and J ends, which lost 4 bases and 6 bases, there was a span of 16 bases. In its sample, this clone was seen many times. Its antigen is undetermined. The read falls 3 residues short of the CDR3 end, and the missing part is taken from the germline J gene. Some clones are missing from TCRdb's copy, which holds only in-frame ones; the method was immunoSEQ multiplex PCR. This sample carries about 40,000 clones, none of them present only once. The TCR comes from a person aged 18 to 70 in good health. The sequencing sample was made of peripheral blood mononuclear cells. The gene calls are TRBV29-1 and TRBJ2-7; the D gene is possibly TRBD1 (6 bases). CDR3 DNA, as far as it was read: TGCAGCGTTGGGAACAGGGTTTCAAGCGAG. Amino acid sequence: CSVGNRVSSE. The whole CDR3 reads CSVGNRVSSEQYF.